Presented here are 5 T cell receptor beta chains from one specimen sequenced in a study of blood T cell repertoires in COVID-19. Generated by immunoSEQ multiplex PCR, the TCRdb table keeps only in-frame clones and is missing some. Here the sample spans about 20,000 clones, 80% to 90% being singletons. What was sequenced was peripheral blood. The receptors derive from a human donor in a cohort sampled during active COVID-19.

V usage is TRBV27 and J usage is TRBJ1-6; TRBD1 is a possible D gene (6 bases). V was trimmed by 5 bases and J by 6 bases, leaving 14 bases between them. The CDR3 is 15 residues long. Per germline, CDR1 MNHEY and CDR2 SMNVEV (reference sequence). CDR3 protein: CASSPGTWSNSPLHF. The CDR3 DNA reads TGTGCCAGCAGTCCCGGGACATGGAGTAATTCACCCCTCCACTTT.

V usage is TRBV29-1 and J usage is TRBJ2-7; 8 bases agree with TRBD2. The CDR3 sequence is 16 residues long. With 0 bases clipped from V and 1 base from J, the junction kept 8 bases outside the gene matches. CDR1 and CDR2 from the germline V gene are SQVTM and ANQGSEA. Here the CDR3 reads CSVEDVGGESSYEQYF. The CDR3 DNA reads TGCAGCGTTGAAGATGTCGGGGGGGAGAGTTCCTACGAGCAGTACTTC.

The chain uses TRBV7-8 and TRBJ2-3, with TRBD2 matching 10 bases. The CDR3 length is 16 residues. V lost 4 bases to trimming and J lost 2 bases; unmatched junction nucleotides: 6. CDR1 is SGHVS and CDR2 is FQNEAQ in the germline V gene. Written as DNA, the CDR3 is TGTGCCAGCAGCTCCGCTAGCGGGGGACCCACAGATACGCAGTATTTT. Amino acid sequence: CASSSASGGPTDTQYF.

The genes are TRBV3-1 (or the pseudogene TRBV3-2) and TRBJ2-1; 9 nucleotides agree with TRBD2. CDR1 is LGHDT and CDR2 is YNNKEL in the germline V gene (reference sequence). Unmatched junction bases numbered 17, after V lost 4 bases and J lost 1 base. The CDR3 is 20 amino acids. The CDR3 protein is CASSPPSGLAGTRSYNEQFF. DNA for the CDR3: TGTGCCAGCAGCCCGCCCTCGGGGCTAGCGGGAACCCGATCCTACAATGAGCAGTTCTTC.

This chain links TRBV7-6 with TRBJ1-2; TRBD1 aligns across 9 bases. Per germline, CDR1 SGHVS and CDR2 FNYEAQ. CDR3 length: 13 residues. Germline trimming cut 3 bases from V and 8 bases from J; bases unmatched to any gene: 4. The CDR3 DNA follows: TGTGCCAGCAGCTTTACGGACAGGGGCGGCTACACCTTC. Protein sequence: CASSFTDRGGYTF.